Listed below are T cell receptor beta chains from one sample, sequenced in a study of shared clonotypes between healthy human individuals. TCRdb's table, derived via immunoSEQ multiplex PCR, lists solely in-frame clones and lacks some. Of 400,000 to 550,000 clones listed, roughly 85% were seen once; the top ten hold around 12%. Sequencing was carried out using PBMCs. Receptors were obtained from a woman in her 40s in good health. Some clones in this sample may be carry-over from other donors' samples. Both conserved end residues are trimmed from each CDR3. Fields, in order: J gene, V gene, CDR3 protein.

>TRBJ2-3|TRBV4-1
ASSRGTSGSGTDTQY
>TRBJ2-7|TRBV5-4
ASSLGGEQY
>TRBJ1-5|TRBV19
ASNIGTDLKNQPQH
>TRBJ1-3|TRBV29-1
SVEDRGAGDTIY
>TRBJ2-4|TRBV28
ASRTFSGDKNIQY
>TRBJ1-5|TRBV9
ASSAELGSNQPQH
>TRBJ1-6|TRBV5-1
ASSLAQVAGSPLH
>TRBJ2-7|TRBV15
ATSRSPGEGREQY
>TRBJ1-2|TRBV5-6
ASRFCRKTYGYT
>TRBJ1-4|TRBV6-6
ASSYSSSGTEKLF
>TRBJ2-7|TRBV7-6
ASSLAEGAEQY
>TRBJ2-7|TRBV5-5
ASSAGGGIYEQY
>TRBJ2-1|TRBV5-1
ASSLTTYNEQF
>TRBJ2-5|TRBV5-6
ASSFVGAGETQY
>TRBJ1-2|TRBV4-3
ASSQDYRGNGYT
>TRBJ2-1|TRBV19
ASRKTSGGGEQF
>TRBJ2-6|TRBV19
ASSIIKLDRSGANVLT
>TRBJ1-4|TRBV28
ASWGATNEKLF
>TRBJ1-1|TRBV18
ASSPTGSEAF
>TRBJ2-7|TRBV2
ASSGQGGPYEQY
>TRBJ2-2|TRBV5-1
ASSPGQGDTGELF
>TRBJ1-3|TRBV23-1
ASSHPGTRGNTIY
>TRBJ2-1|TRBV10-3
AIRVAGGPGNEQF
>TRBJ2-7|TRBV19
ASSKGQGYYEQY
>TRBJ2-7|TRBV2
ASSDRDSAYEQY
>-|TRBV5-1
ASSLVSGVGYEQY
>TRBJ1-1|TRBV5-5
ASSWLGTGMGSTEAF
>TRBJ2-1|TRBV5-1
ASSLGLIAEQF
>TRBJ2-5|TRBV14
ASSQVSGQETQY
>TRBJ1-5|TRBV28
ASRYQIQPQH
>TRBJ1-2|TRBV28
ASGGDREFDNYGYT
>TRBJ1-4|TRBV19
ASSITRMTTNEKLF
>TRBJ1-2|TRBV27
ASSSPSLGGPQGYT
>TRBJ2-5|TRBV27
ASSGTGVVRETQY
>TRBJ1-2|TRBV28
ASSPAGIDGGYT
>TRBJ2-7|TRBV7-9
ASSLYPPLDEQY
>TRBJ2-1|TRBV25-1
ASSPITGPSSYNEQF
>TRBJ2-1|TRBV9
ASSVHAGTQRNEQF
>TRBJ2-1|TRBV7-8
ASSLEYSEQF
>TRBJ2-2|TRBV11-2
ASSLDNRNTGELF
>TRBJ2-3|TRBV10-1
ASSGGQGNADTQY
>TRBJ2-1|TRBV30
AWTRGSFEEQF
>TRBJ1-2|TRBV23-1
ASGGHLLNYGYT
>TRBJ2-7|TRBV30
AWSERGSEQY
>TRBJ2-7|TRBV4-3
ASSQVGRANEQY
>TRBJ1-3|TRBV14
ASSQVRGAGNTIY
>TRBJ2-5|TRBV7-3
ASSQWVAETQY
>TRBJ2-5|TRBV7-2
ASSLGLSQETQY